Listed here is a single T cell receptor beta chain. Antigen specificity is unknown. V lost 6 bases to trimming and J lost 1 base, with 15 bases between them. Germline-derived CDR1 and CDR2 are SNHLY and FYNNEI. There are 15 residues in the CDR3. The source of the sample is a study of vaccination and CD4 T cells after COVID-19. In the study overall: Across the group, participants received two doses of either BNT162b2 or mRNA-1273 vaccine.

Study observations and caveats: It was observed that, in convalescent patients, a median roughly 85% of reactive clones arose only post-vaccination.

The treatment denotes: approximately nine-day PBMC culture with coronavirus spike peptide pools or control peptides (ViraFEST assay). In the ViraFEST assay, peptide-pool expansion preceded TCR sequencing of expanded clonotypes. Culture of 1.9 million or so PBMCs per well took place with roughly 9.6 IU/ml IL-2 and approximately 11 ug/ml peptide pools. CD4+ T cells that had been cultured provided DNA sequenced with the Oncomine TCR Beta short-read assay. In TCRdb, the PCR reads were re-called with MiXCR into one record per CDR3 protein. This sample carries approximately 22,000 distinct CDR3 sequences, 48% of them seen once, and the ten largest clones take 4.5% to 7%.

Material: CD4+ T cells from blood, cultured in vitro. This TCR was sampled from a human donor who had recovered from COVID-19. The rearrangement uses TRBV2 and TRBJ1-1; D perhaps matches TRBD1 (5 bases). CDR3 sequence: CASRSVGAPNTEAFF. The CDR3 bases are TGTGCCAGCAGGTCTGTCGGGGCCCCGAACACTGAAGCTTTCTTT.